This TCR beta chain came from a study of T cell responses to AZD1222 COVID-19 vaccine. Whole-study findings and limits: In a largely white British group with more females than males, clonal diversity was possibly underestimated. The CD4 TCRs associated with vaccination extended across spike and predominated at 160-218 and 743-854.

With respect to this clone: The antigen remains unidentified.

Libraries were prepared by immunoSEQ multiplex PCR; TCRdb keeps only in-frame clonotypes and omits some of them. The profile shows some 130,000 clones, around 89% of them singletons. CDR1 is SGDLS and CDR2 is YYNGEE in the germline V gene. CDR3 length equals 16 residues. V lost 1 base and J lost 3, with 15 bases in between. The chain combines TRBV9 with TRBJ2-3, with D possibly being TRBD2 (5 bases). The sample consisted of peripheral blood, taken on day 0 of AZD1222 vaccination. This receptor was identified in an adult in good health. The CDR3 region has the DNA TGTGCCAGCAGCGTAAGAGGCGTTGGGGAGACAGATACGCAGTATTTT. Translated: CASSVRGVGETDTQYF.